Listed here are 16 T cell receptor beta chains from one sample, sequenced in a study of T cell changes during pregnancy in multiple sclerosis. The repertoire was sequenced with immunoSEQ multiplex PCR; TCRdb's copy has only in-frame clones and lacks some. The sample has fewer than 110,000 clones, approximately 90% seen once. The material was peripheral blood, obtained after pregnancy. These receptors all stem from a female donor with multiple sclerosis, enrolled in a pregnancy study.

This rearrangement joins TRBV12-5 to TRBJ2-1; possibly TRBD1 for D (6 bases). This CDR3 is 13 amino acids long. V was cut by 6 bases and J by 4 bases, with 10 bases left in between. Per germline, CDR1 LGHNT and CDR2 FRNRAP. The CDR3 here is CASGYDRYNEQFF. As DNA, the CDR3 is TGTGCTAGTGGCTACGACAGGTACAATGAGCAGTTCTTC.

The CDR3 sequence is CASSPPDQETQYF. The CDR3 DNA sequence: TGTGCCAGCAGCCCACCGGACCAAGAGACCCAGTACTTC. The J gene is TRBJ2-5, the V gene TRBV7-9; D not resolved. The CDR3 covers 13 residues. Deletions cut 5 bases from V and 0 bases from J, with 7 bases between. CDR1 is SEHNR, CDR2 FQNEAQ, per germline (reference sequence).

This CDR3 reads CASSLITSGRDEQFF. Here the CDR3 DNA reads TGTGCCAGCAGTTTAATAACTAGCGGGAGGGATGAGCAGTTCTTC. The rearrangement uses TRBV28 and TRBJ2-1, with TRBD2 matching 13 bases. Germline CDR1 and CDR2: MDHEN and SYDVKM. There are 15 residues in the CDR3. V shed 2 bases and J 8 bases; nucleotides not matched to a gene: 3. The complete variable domain, with remaining parts taken from reference TRBV28 and TRBJ2-1, reads DVKVTQSSRYLVKRTGEKVFLECVQDMDHENMFWYRQDPGLGLRLIYFSYDVKMKEKGDIPEGYSVSREKKERFSLILESASTNQTSMYLCASSLITSGRDEQFFGPGTRLTVL.

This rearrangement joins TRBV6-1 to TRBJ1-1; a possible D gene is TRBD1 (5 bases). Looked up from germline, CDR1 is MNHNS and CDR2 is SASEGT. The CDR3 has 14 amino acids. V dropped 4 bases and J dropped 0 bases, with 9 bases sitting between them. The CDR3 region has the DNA TGTGCCAGCAGTGCTCTGACAGTGAACACTGAAGCTTTCTTT. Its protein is CASSALTVNTEAFF.

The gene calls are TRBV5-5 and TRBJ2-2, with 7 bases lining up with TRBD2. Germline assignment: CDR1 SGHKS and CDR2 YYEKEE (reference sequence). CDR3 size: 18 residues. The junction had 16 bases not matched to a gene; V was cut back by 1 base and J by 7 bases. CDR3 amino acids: CASSLRVAGARSDGELFF. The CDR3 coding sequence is TGTGCCAGCAGCTTGAGGGTAGCGGGCGCGAGAAGCGACGGGGAGCTGTTTTTT.

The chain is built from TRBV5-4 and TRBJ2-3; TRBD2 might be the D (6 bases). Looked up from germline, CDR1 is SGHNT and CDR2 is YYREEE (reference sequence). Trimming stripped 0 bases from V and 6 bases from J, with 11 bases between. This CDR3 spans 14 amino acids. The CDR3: CASSLDGRGDTQYF. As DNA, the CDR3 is TGTGCCAGCAGCTTGGACGGGAGAGGTGATACGCAGTATTTT.

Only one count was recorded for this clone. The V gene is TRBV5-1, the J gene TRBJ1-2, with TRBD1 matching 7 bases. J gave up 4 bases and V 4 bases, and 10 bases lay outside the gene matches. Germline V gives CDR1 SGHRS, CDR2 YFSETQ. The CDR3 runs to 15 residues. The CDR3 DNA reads TGCGCCAGCAGCCGTGCGGGACAGTGGAGCTATGGCTACACCTTC. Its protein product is CASSRAGQWSYGYTF.

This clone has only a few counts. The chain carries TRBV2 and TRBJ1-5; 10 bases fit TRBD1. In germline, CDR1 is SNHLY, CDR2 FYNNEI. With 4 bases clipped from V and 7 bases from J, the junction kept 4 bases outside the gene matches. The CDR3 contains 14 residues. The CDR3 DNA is TGTGCCAGCAGTGGGACAGGGGGATTGCAGCCCCAGCATTTT. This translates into CASSGTGGLQPQHF.

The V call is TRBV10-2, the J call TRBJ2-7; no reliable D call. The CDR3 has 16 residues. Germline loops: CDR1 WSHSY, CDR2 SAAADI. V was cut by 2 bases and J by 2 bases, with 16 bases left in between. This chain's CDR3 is CASSESPQLLTYEQYF. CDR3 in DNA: TGCGCCAGCAGTGAGAGCCCACAGTTGTTAACCTACGAGCAGTACTTC.

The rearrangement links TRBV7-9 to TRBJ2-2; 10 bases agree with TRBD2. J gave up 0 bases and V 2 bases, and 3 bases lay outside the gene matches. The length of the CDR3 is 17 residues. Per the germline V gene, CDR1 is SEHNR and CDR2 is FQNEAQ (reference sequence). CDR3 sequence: CASSLSLAGTNTGELFF. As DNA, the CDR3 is TGTGCCAGCAGCTTATCACTAGCGGGAACGAACACCGGGGAGCTGTTTTTT. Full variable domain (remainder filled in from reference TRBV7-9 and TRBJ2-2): DTGVSQNPRHKITKRGQNVTFRCDPISEHNRLYWYRQTLGQGPEFLTYFQNEAQLEKSRLLSDRFSAERPKGSFSTLEIQRTEQGDSAMYLCASSLSLAGTNTGELFFGEGSRLTVL.

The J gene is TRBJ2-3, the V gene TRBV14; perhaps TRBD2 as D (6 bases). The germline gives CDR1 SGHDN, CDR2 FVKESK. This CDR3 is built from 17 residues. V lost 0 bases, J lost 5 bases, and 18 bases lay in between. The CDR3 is CASSQDSSAWPLDTQYF. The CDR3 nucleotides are TGTGCCAGCAGCCAAGACTCTAGCGCATGGCCCCTAGATACGCAGTATTTT.

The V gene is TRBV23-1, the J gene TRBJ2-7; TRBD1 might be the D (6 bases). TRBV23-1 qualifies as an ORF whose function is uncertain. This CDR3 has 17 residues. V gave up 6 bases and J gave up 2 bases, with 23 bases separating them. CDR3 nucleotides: TGCGCCAGCAGCCCGGGCAGGGGTCGAAATACCGCCTACGAGCAGTACTTC. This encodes CASSPGRGRNTAYEQYF.

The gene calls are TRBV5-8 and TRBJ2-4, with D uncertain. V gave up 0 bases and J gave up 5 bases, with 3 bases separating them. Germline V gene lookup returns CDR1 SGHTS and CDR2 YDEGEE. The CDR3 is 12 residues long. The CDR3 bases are TGTGCCAGCAGCTTGGGGCAAAACATTCAGTACTTC. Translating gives CASSLGQNIQYF.

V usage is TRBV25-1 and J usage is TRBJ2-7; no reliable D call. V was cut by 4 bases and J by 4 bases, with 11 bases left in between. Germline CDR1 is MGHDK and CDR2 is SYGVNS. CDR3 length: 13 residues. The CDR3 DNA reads TGTGCCAGCAGTGGTAGTGGGCGTTACGAGCAGTACTTC. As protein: CASSGSGRYEQYF.

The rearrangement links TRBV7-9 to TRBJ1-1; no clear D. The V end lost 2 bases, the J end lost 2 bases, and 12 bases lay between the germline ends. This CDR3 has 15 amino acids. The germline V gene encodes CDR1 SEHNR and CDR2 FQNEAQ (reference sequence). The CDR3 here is CASSLFVRDNTEAFF. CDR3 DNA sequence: TGTGCCAGCAGCTTATTTGTGCGGGATAACACTGAAGCTTTCTTT.

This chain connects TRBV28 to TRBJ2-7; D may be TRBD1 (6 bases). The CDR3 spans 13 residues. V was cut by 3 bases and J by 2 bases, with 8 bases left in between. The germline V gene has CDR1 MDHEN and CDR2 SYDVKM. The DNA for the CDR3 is TGTGCCAGCAGTTTGACAGGAACCTACGAGCAGTACTTC. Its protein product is CASSLTGTYEQYF. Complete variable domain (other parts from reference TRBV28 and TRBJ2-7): DVKVTQSSRYLVKRTGEKVFLECVQDMDHENMFWYRQDPGLGLRLIYFSYDVKMKEKGDIPEGYSVSREKKERFSLILESASTNQTSMYLCASSLTGTYEQYFGPGTRLTVT.